Listed here is a single TCR beta chain. The antigen remains unidentified. Scientists ran DNA taken from cultured CD4+ T cells through the Oncomine TCR Beta short-read assay for sequencing. Someone extracted genomic DNA from cultured CD4+ T cells. Using its own MiXCR run on the PCR reads, TCRdb lists one record per CDR3 protein. The sample holds more than 15,000 distinct CDR3 sequences, 35% to 50% seen once. This sample was taken from a study of vaccination and CD4 T cells after COVID-19. In the study overall: The study enrolled six male and four female convalescents, two of whom were Hispanic.

Findings of the study overall: Researchers report that 304 of 307 vaccine-specific clones in convalescent patients proved spike mono-reactive.

CDR3 length equals 14 residues. V lost 3 bases and J lost 5; bases outside the gene matches: 6. Documented treatment: roughly 11-day PBMC culture with coronavirus spike peptide pools or control peptides (ViraFEST assay). The source of this sequence is a human donor who had recovered from COVID-19. Here the sequenced sample was CD4+ T cells from blood, cultured in vitro, taken after SARS-CoV-2 vaccination. This chain joins TRBV12-3 or TRBV12-4 and TRBJ2-7; 8 positions match TRBD1. The CDR3, as DNA: TGTGCCAGCAGTTTGAGGACAGGGTCCCACGAGCAGTACTTC. Its translation is CASSLRTGSHEQYF.